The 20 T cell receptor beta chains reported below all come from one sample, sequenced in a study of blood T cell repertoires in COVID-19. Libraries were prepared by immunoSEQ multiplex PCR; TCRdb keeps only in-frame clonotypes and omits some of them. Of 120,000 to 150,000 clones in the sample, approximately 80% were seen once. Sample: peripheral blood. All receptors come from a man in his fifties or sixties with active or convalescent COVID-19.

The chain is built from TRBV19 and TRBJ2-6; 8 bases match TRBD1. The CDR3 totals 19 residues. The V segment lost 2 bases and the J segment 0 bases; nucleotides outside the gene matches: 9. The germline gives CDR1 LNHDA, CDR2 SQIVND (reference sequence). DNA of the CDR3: TGTGCCAGTAGTATACAACCGGGACAGGATCCCTCTGGGGCCAACGTCCTGACTTTC. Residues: CASSIQPGQDPSGANVLTF.

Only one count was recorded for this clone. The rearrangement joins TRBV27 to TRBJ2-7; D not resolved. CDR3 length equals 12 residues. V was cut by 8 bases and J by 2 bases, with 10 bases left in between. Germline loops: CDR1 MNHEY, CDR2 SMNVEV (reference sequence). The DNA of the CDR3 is TGTGCCAGCGGGCTAACCCCCTACGAGCAGTACTTC. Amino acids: CASGLTPYEQYF.

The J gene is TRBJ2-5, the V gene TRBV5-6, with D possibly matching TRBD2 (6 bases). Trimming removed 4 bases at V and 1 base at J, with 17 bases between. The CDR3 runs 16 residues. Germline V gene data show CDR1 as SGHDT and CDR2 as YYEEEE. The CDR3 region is CASSPARDLRQETQYF. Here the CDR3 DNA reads TGTGCCAGCAGCCCTGCCCGGGACTTACGCCAAGAGACCCAGTACTTC.

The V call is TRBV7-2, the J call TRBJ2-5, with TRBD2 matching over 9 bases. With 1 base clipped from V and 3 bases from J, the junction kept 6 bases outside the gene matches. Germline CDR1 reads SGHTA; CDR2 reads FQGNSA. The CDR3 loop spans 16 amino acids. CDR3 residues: CASSLVRLAGEETQYF. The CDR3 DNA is TGTGCCAGCAGCTTAGTTAGATTAGCGGGAGAAGAGACCCAGTACTTC.

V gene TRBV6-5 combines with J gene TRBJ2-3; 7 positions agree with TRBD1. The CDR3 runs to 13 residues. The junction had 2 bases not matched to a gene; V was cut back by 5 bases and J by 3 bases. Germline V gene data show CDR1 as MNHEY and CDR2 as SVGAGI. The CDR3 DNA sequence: TGTGCCAGCAGTCCGACAGGGACAGATACGCAGTATTTT. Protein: CASSPTGTDTQYF.

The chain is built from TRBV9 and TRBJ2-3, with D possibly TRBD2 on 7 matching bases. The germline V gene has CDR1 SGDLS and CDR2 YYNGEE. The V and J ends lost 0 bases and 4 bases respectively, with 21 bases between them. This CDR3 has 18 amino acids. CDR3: CASSVAGEGVNRADTQYF. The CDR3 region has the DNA TGTGCCAGCAGCGTAGCGGGGGAGGGGGTAAACCGGGCAGATACGCAGTATTTT.

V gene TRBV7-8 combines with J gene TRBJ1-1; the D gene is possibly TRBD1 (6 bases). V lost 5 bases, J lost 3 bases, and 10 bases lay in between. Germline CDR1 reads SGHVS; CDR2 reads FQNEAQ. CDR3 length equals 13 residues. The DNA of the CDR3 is TGTGCCAGCAGCGTGGACAGAGACACTGAAGCTTTCTTT. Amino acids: CASSVDRDTEAFF. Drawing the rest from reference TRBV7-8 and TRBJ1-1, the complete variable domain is GAGVSQSPRYKVAKRGQDVALRCDPISGHVSLFWYQQALGQGPEFLTYFQNEAQLDKSGLPSDRFFAERPEGSVSTLKIQRTQQEDSAVYLCASSVDRDTEAFFGQGTRLTVV.

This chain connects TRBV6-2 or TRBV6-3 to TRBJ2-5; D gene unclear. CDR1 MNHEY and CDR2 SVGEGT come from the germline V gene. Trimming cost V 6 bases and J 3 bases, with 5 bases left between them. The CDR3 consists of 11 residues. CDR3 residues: CASSHKETQYF. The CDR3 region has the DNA TGTGCCAGCAGCCACAAAGAGACCCAGTACTTC.

This CDR3 reads CASSAGVQETQYF. The CDR3 region has the DNA TGTGCCAGCAGCGCAGGGGTCCAAGAGACCCAGTACTTC. The chain couples TRBV7-2 to TRBJ2-5; D is possibly TRBD1 (6 bases). The CDR3 length is 13 residues. Trimming removed 5 bases at V and 1 base at J, with 8 bases between. Germline V gene data show CDR1 as SGHTA and CDR2 as FQGNSA.

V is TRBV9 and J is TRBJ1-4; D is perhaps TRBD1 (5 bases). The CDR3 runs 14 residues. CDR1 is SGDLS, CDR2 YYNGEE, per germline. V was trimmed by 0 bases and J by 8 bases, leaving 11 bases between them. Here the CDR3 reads CASSVVLRVEKLFF. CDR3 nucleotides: TGTGCCAGCAGCGTAGTCCTCAGGGTCGAAAAACTGTTTTTT.

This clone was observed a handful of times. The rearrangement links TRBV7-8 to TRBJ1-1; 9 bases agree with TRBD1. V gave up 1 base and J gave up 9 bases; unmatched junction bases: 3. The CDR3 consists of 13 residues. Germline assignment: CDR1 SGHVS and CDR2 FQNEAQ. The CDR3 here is CASSLEDRGKAFF. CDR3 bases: TGTGCCAGCAGCTTAGAAGACAGGGGGAAAGCTTTCTTT.

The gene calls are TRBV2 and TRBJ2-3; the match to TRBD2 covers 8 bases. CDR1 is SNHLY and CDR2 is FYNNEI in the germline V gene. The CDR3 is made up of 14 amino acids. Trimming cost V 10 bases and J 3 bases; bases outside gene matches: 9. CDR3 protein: CATKREMGTDTQYF. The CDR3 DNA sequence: TGTGCCACCAAGCGGGAGATGGGGACAGATACGCAGTATTTT.

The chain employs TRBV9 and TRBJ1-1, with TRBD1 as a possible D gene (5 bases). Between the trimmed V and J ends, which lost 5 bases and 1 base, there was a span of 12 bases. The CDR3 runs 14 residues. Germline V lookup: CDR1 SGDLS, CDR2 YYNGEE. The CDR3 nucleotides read TGTGCCAGCAGGGGAGGGGCGAAGAACACTGAAGCTTTCTTT. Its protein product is CASRGGAKNTEAFF.

The CDR3 is CASSIGDSGEQFF. Here the CDR3 DNA reads TGTGCCAGTAGTATCGGGGACAGCGGTGAGCAGTTCTTC. The gene calls are TRBV19 and TRBJ2-1, with TRBD1 matching over 7 bases. The CDR3 contains 13 residues. The V gene end was trimmed by 3 bases and the J gene end by 9 bases; junction bases not matched to a gene: 5. CDR1 is LNHDA and CDR2 is SQIVND in the germline V gene (reference sequence).

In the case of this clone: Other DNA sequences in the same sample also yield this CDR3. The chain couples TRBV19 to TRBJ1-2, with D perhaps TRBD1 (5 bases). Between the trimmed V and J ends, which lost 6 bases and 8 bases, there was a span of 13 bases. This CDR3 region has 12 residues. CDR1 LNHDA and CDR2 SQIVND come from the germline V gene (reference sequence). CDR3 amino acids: CASRIQGYGYTF. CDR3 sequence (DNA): TGTGCCAGTAGGATCCAGGGCTACGGCTACACCTTC.

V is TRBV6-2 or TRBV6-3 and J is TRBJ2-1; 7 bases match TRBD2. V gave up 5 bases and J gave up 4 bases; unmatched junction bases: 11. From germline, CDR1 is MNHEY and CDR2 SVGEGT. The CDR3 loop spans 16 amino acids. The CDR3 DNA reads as TGTGCCAGCAGTGCAACCAACTTAGCGGGTTACAATGAGCAGTTCTTC. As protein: CASSATNLAGYNEQFF.

The CDR3 spells CASSLVGQTYQETQYF. The CDR3 DNA reads as TGTGCCAGCAGCTTAGTGGGACAGACGTACCAAGAGACCCAGTACTTC. The chain couples TRBV7-6 to TRBJ2-5; TRBD1 matches at 7 bases. V lost 1 base, J lost 0 bases, and 5 bases stayed unmatched. Germline-derived CDR1 and CDR2 are SGHVS and FNYEAQ. CDR3 length: 16 residues.

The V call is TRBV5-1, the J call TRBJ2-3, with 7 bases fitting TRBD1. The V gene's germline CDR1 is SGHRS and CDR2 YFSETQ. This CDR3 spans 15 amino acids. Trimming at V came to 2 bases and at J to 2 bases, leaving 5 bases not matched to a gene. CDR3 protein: CASSLNRGFTDTQYF. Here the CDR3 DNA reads TGCGCCAGCAGCTTAAACAGGGGCTTCACAGATACGCAGTATTTT.

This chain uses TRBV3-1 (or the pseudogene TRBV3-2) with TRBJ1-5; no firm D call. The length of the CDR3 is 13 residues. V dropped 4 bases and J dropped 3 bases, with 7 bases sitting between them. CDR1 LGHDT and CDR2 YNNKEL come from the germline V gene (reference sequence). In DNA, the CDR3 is TGTGCCAGCAGCCCCGCGCACAATCAGCCCCAGCATTTT. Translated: CASSPAHNQPQHF.

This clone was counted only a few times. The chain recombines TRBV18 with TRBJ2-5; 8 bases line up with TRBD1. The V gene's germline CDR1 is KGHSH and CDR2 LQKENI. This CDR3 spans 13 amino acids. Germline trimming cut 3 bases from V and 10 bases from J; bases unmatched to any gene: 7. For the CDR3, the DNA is TGTGCCAGCTCACCCGGACAGGGATTTTTCCAGTACTTC. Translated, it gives CASSPGQGFFQYF.